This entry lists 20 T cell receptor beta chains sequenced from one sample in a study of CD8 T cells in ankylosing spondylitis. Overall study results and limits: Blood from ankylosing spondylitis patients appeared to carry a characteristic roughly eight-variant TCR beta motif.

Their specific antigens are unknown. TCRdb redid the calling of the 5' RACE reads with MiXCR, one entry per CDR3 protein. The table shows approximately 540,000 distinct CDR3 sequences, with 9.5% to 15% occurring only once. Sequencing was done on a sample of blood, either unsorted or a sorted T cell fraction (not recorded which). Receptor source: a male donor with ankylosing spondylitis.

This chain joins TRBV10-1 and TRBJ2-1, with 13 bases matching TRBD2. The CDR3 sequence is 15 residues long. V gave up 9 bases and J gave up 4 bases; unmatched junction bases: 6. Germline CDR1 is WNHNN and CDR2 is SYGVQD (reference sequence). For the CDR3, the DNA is TGCGCCAGTAGACCGGGACTAGCGGGATACAATGAGCAGTTCTTC. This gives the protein CASRPGLAGYNEQFF.

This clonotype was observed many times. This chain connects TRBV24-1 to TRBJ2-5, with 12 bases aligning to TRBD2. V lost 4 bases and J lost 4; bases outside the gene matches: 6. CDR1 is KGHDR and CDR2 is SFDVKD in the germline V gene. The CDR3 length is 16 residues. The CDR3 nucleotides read TGTGCCACCAGTGAGAGACTAGCGGGAGTTGGAGAGACCCAGTACTTC. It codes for CATSERLAGVGETQYF.

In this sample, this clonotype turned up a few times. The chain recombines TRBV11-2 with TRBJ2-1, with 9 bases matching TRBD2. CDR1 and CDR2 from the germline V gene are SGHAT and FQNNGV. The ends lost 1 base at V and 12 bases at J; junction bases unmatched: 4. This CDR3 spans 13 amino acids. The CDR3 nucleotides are TGTGCCAGCAGCTTAGGTAGAGCGGGAGGGCAGTTCTTC. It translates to CASSLGRAGGQFF.

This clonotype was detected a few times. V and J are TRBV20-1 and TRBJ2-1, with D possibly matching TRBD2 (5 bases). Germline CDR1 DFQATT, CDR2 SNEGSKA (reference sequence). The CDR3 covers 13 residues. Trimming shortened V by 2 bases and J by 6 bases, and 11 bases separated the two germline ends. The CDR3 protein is CSARLAGSNEQFF. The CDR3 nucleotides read TGCAGTGCTAGACTAGCAGGAAGCAATGAGCAGTTCTTC.

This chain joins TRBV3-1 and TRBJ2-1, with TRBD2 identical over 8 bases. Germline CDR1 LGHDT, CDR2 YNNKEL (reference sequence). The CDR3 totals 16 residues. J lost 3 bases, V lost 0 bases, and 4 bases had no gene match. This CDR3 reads CASSQEVLAGYNEQFF. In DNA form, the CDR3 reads TGTGCCAGCAGCCAAGAAGTTCTAGCGGGCTACAATGAGCAGTTCTTC.

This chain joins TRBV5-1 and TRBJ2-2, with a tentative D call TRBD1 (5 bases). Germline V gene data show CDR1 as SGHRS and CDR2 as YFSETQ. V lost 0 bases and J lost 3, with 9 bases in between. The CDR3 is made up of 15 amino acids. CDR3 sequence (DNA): TGCGCCAGCAGCTTGGGTCAGGGTCACACCGGGGAGCTGTTTTTT. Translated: CASSLGQGHTGELFF.

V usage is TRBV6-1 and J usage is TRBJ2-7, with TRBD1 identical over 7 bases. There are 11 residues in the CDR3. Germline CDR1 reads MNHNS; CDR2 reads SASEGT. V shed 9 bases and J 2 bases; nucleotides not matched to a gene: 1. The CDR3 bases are TGTGCCAGTGGGACAGCCTACGAGCAGTACTTC. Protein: CASGTAYEQYF.

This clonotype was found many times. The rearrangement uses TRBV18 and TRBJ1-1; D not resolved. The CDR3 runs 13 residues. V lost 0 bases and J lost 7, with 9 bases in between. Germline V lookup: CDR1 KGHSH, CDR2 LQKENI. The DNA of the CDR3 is TGTGCCAGCTCACCACCCTCAGAACTTGAAGCTTTCTTT. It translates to CASSPPSELEAFF.

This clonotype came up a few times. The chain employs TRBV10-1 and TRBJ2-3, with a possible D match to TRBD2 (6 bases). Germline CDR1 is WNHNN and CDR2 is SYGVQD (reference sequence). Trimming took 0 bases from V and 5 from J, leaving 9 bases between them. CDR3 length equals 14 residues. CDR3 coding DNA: TGCGCCAGCAGTGAGTCGCCGGGAGTAGATACGCAGTATTTT. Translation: CASSESPGVDTQYF.

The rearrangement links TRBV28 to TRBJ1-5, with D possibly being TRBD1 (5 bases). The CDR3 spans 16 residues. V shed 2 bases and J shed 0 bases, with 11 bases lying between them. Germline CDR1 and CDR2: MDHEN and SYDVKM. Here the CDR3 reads CASSLIRGFSNQPQHF. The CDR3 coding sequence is TGTGCCAGCAGTTTAATCCGGGGCTTTAGCAATCAGCCCCAGCATTTT.

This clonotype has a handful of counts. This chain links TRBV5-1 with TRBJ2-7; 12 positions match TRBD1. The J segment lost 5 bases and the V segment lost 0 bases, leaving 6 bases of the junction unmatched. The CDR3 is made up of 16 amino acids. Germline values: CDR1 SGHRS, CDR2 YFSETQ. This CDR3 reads CASSLGPGQGANEQYF. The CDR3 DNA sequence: TGCGCCAGCAGCTTGGGGCCGGGACAGGGGGCTAACGAGCAGTACTTC.

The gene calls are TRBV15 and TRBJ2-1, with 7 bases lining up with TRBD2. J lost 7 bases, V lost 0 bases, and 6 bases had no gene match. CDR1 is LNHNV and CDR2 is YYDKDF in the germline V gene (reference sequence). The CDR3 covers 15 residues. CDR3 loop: CATSRDTTAGNEQFF. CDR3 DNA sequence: TGTGCCACCAGCAGAGATACGACAGCGGGGAATGAGCAGTTCTTC. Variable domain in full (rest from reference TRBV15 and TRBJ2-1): DAMVIQNPRYQVTQFGKPVTLSCSQTLNHNVMYWYQQKSSQAPKLLFHYYDKDFNNEADTPDNFQSRRPNTSFCFLDIRSPGLGDTAMYLCATSRDTTAGNEQFFGPGTRLTVL.

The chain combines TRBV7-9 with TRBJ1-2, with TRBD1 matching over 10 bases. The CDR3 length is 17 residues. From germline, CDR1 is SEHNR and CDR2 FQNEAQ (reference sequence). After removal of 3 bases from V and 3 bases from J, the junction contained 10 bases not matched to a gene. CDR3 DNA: TGTGCCAGCAGCTTTAAGGTTTGGGACAGGGGCTACTATGGCTACACCTTC. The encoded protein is CASSFKVWDRGYYGYTF.

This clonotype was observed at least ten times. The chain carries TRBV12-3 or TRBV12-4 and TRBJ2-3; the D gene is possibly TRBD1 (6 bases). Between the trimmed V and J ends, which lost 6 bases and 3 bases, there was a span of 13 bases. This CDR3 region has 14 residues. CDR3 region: CASSPSGETDTQYF. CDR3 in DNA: TGTGCCAGCAGCCCGTCAGGGGAGACAGATACGCAGTATTTT.

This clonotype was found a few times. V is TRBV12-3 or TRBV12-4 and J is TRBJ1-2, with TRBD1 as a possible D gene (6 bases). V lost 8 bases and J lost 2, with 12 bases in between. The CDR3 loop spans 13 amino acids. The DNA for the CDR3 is TGTGCCAGCGGATTGACAGGAAACTATGGCTACACCTTC. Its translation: CASGLTGNYGYTF.

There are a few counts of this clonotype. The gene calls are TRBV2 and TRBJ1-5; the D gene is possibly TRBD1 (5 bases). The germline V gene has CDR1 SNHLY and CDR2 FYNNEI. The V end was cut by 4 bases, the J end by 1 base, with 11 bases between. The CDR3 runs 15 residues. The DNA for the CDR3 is TGTGCCAGCAGTGCTGTCCGACAGAGCAATCAGCCCCAGCATTTT. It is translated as CASSAVRQSNQPQHF.

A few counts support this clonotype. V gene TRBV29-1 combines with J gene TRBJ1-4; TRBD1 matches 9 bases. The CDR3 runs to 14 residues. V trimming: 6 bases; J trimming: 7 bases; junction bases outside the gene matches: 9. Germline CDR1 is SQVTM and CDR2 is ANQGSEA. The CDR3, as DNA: TGCAGCGTGGTAACAGGGGGCTGGGGTGAAAAACTGTTTTTT. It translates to CSVVTGGWGEKLFF.

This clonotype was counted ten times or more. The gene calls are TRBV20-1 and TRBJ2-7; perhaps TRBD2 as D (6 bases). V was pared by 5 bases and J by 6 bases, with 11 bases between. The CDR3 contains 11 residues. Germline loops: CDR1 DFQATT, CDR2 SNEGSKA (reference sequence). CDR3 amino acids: CSAAQGGEQYV. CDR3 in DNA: TGCAGTGCTGCGCAGGGAGGCGAGCAGTACGTC.

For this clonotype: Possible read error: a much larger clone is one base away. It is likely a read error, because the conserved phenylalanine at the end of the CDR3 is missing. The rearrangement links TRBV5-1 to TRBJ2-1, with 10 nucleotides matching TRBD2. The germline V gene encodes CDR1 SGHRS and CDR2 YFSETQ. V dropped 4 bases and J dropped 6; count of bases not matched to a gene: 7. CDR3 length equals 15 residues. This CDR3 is CASSPLAGKANEQFL. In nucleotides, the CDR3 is TGCGCCAGCAGCCCACTAGCGGGAAAAGCCAATGAGCAGTTCCTC.

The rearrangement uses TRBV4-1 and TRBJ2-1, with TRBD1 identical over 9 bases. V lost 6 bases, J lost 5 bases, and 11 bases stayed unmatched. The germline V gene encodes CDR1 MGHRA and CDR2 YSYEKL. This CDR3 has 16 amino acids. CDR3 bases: TGCGCCAGCAGGGGTGCCGGGACAGGGACCAACAATGAGCAGTTCTTC. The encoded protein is CASRGAGTGTNNEQFF.